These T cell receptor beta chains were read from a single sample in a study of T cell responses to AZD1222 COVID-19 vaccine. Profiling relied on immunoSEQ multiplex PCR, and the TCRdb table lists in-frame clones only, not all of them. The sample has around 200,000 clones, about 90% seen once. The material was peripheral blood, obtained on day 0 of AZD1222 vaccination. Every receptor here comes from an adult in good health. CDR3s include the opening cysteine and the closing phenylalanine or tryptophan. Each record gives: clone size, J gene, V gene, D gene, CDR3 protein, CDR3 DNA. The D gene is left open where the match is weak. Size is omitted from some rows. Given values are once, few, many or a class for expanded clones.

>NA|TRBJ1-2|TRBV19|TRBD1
CASSMGQGNYGYTF
TGTGCCAGTAGTATGGGACAGGGGAACTATGGCTACACCTTC
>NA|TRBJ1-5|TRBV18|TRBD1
CASSRRTGPAEAQHF
TGTGCCAGCTCACGACGGACAGGGCCTGCGGAGGCCCAGCATTTT
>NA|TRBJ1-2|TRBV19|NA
CASRTGPGLGGYTF
TGTGCCAGTAGAACGGGTCCCGGGCTCGGCGGCTACACCTTC
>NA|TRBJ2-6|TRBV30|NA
CACPTGSLSGANVLTF
TGTGCCTGCCCTACCGGATCCCTCTCTGGGGCCAACGTCCTGACTTTC
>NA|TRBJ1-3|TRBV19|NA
CASSFRTGNTIYF
TGTGCCAGTAGTTTCAGGACTGGAAACACCATATATTTT
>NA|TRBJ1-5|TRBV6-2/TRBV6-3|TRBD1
CASSGATGPHQPQHF
TGTGCCAGCAGTGGGGCGACAGGGCCACATCAGCCCCAGCATTTT
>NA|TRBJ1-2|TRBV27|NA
CASSLSVGGDYGYTF
TGTGCCAGCAGTTTATCGGTGGGTGGGGACTATGGCTACACCTTC
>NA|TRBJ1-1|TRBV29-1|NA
CSVVLKRGTEAFF
TGCAGCGTCGTTCTAAAGCGCGGCACTGAAGCTTTCTTT
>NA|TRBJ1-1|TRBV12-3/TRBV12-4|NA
CASSFSGDTEAFF
TGTGCCAGCAGTTTCTCAGGGGACACTGAAGCTTTCTTT
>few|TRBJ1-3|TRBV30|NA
CAWSVKFPGRGNTIYF
TGTGCCTGGAGTGTCAAGTTCCCGGGGCGCGGGAACACCATATATTTT
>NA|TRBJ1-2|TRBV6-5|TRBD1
CASSYTRGQGQDGYTF
TGTGCCAGCAGTTACACCCGAGGACAGGGACAGGATGGCTACACCTTC
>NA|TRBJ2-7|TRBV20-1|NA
CSASGPYEQYF
TGCAGTGCCTCCGGACCCTACGAGCAGTACTTC
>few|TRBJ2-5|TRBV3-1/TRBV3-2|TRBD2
CASSQVRTSGGLRTQETQYF
TGTGCCAGCAGCCAAGTACGGACTAGCGGGGGCCTGAGGACTCAAGAGACCCAGTACTTC
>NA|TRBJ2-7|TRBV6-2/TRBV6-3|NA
CASSYRGGYEQYF
TGTGCCAGCAGTTACAGAGGAGGGTACGAGCAGTACTTC
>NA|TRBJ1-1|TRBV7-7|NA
CAYFVGRSFAAFF
TGTGCCTATTTCGTGGGACGTTCCTTCGCAGCTTTCTTT
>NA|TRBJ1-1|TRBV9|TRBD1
CASSPGQGPVTEAFF
TGTGCCAGCAGCCCGGGACAGGGGCCGGTCACTGAAGCTTTCTTT
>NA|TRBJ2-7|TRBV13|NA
CASSLLTVREQYF
TGTGCCAGCAGCTTATTGACGGTGAGGGAGCAGTACTTC
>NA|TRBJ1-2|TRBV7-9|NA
CAIQTSNNYGYTF
TGTGCCATTCAAACCTCGAACAACTATGGCTACACCTTC
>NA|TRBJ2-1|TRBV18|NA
CASSPRFDNEQFF
TGTGCCAGCTCACCACGGTTCGACAATGAGCAGTTCTTC
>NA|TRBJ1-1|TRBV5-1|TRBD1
CASSRTGRGTEAFF
TGCGCCAGCAGCCGGACAGGGCGAGGTACTGAAGCTTTCTTT
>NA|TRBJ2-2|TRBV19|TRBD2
CASNPWAGGNTGELFF
TGTGCCAGCAATCCCTGGGCGGGGGGGAACACCGGGGAGCTGTTTTTT
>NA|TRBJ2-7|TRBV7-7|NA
CASSLDGGYEQYF
TGTGCCAGCAGCTTAGACGGGGGCTACGAGCAGTACTTC
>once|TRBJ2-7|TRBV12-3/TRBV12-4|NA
CASSFQGPYEQYF
TGTGCCAGCAGTTTTCAGGGACCCTACGAGCAGTACTTC
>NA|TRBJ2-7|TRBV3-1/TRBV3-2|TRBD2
CASSRSKPGLASYEQYF
TGTGCCAGCAGTCGAAGTAAACCGGGACTAGCTTCCTACGAGCAGTACTTC
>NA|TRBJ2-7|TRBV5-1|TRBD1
CASSLGGQGINEQYF
TGCGCCAGCAGCTTGGGTGGACAGGGGATCAACGAGCAGTACTTC
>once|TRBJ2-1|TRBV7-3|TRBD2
CASSYLSGGGAGNEQFF
TGTGCCAGCAGCTACCTTTCCGGCGGGGGGGCCGGCAATGAGCAGTTCTTC
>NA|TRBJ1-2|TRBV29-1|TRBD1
CSVEGDREFGYTF
TGCAGCGTTGAGGGGGACAGGGAGTTTGGCTACACCTTC